This TCR beta chain was identified in a study of naive and memory T cell subsets. Study-wide results and limits: Over 85% of naive TCR sequences appeared only once, unlike memory subsets. From naive to CM, EM and EMRA, diversity decreased and Gini increased.

The V and J ends lost 5 bases and 6 bases respectively, with 14 bases between them. Germline CDR1 and CDR2: SEHNR and FQNEAQ (reference sequence). The CDR3 runs to 14 residues. This clonotype was picked up a small number of times. Its antigen is as yet unknown. The beta constant-region primer was an equimolar mix of two oligonucleotides covering TRBC1 and TRBC2. A 12-nucleotide UMI and the SP2 primer were added to the cDNA 3' end by oligonucleotide ligation. One entry per CDR3 protein, called by TCRdb with MiXCR from the UMI-ligation and nested PCR reads. The repertoire holds under 100,000 distinct CDR3 sequences, with around 6.5% as singletons.

The material sequenced was central memory CD4+ T cells from blood. V and J are TRBV7-9 and TRBJ1-3; a weak D match, TRBD1 (6 bases). The source is a human donor in good health. CDR3 residues: CASSPPGGANTIYF. The CDR3 nucleotides are TGTGCCAGCAGCCCCCCCGGGGGGGCAAACACCATATATTTT.